Sequencing of this T cell receptor beta chain was carried out in a study of shared clonotypes between healthy human individuals (dated by TCRdb to the early 2020s). General notes on the study: A couple of women and a few men aged 18 to 49 years were included in the cohort. For each donor, CD4 naive and CD4 memory were each given three plates, CD8 naive was given two plates, and CD8 memory was given one plate. To increase sequencing depth and limit assay-specific biases, TCR repertoire library preparation and sequencing were carried out by different laboratories using diverse techniques. To estimate repertoire size and how much clonotype sharing occurs between individuals, the study deeply sequenced the blood TCR repertoires of about five healthy adults. Each donor's leukapheresis produced roughly between roughly 0.9 and 8.9 billion PBMCs. Overall study results and their limits: Incomplete sequencing was indicated by rarefaction of sorted-subset datasets, despite the large sequencing depth. Based on pairwise subsampling, the degree of clonotype sharing among donors was expected to be affected by sequencing depth. Naive subsets generally had larger estimated clonotype richness than memory subsets did. Across a handful of donors, roughly 5.1% of naive CD4, approximately 3.6% of naive CD8, around 2.5% of memory CD4, and under 0.45% of memory CD8 clonotypes were shared. Because the study included only a small number of donors, the genetic and exposure-history diversity represented was limited. Sampling was restricted to blood, and TCR repertoires in tissues likely differ from the TCR repertoires found in blood. Higher generation probabilities were observed for clonotypes shared by all four sorted-subset donors than for non-shared clonotypes.

Trimming takes 0 bases from V and 2 bases from J, and the germline ends sit 9 bases apart. CDR1 is given as SGHRS and CDR2 as YFSETQ, both from the germline V gene. Reading from cysteine to phenylalanine, the CDR3 counts 15 amino acids. Just the 45-base CDR3 DNA is kept, in frame starting at base 1. For this clone: Its antigen target is currently unknown. No quality values exist for individual bases; no much larger clone is one base distant. The same CDR3 arises from other DNA sequences in this sample as well.

TCR CDR3 regions were amplified from genomic DNA by multiplex PCR using the deep immunoSEQ assay. Extracted genomic DNA from each cell subset was spread evenly across all wells of several immunoSEQ 96-well plates, with each plate serving as a replicate. Each replicate PCR for sorted subsets received around 0.2 ug genomic DNA, equal to roughly 33,000 T cell genomes. Purified libraries were measured with a Qubit 3.0 fluorometer, size-checked on a Bioanalyzer 2100, and measured again with the KAPA Library Quantification kit. A separate single-read 150-cycle Illumina NextSeq 550 flow cell was used to sequence each immunoSEQ 96-well plate. From the authors' description of their analysis: The immunoSEQ output contained only junctional sequences without quality scores, so filtering could not match that applied to full-length reads. To assign V/J genes and CDR3, sequences were annotated against IMGT germline references using PyIR, a Python wrapper for IgBLAST v1.9. Any read was removed if the V/J assignment was weak (E-value above 1e-6), the CDR3 was missing, or the read contained stop codons, out-of-frame junctions, or ambiguous translated residues. V3J clonotypes were defined by identical inferred V gene, J gene, and CDR3 amino acid sequence. Percentage overlap between repertoires was calculated by dividing the number of shared unique clonotypes by the size of the smaller repertoire. RTK rarefaction, the Chao1 estimator, and Recon v2.1 estimates of unobserved clonotypes were used to assess repertoire richness. For all TCRbeta clonotypes obtained by the gDNA method from four donors, generation probabilities were computed with OLGA. This is the immuneACCESS table as TCRdb keeps it, with only in-frame sequences that have V and J called. A part of the clones is gone; compared with another copy, unresolved V genes explain less than half, and the rest is unexplained. The DNA gave D and trimming, while V, J and clone size come from that table. In this sample the table shows under 1,100,000 clones, roughly 74% of which occur a single time. The ten largest clones represent 0.61% of the sample.

The donors were healthy, HIV-negative adults who had no recently reported acute infections or vaccinations. All donors were Caucasian adults living in Nashville, Tennessee, USA. CD4+ T cells were enriched by magnetic negative selection, after which naive cells were positively selected on CD45RA and the negative fraction was taken as the memory subset. Blood was collected by leukapheresis, and PBMCs were isolated by Ficoll-Histopaque density gradient centrifugation and then cryopreserved in liquid nitrogen vapor phase. Analytical flow cytometry was used to check the purity and quantity of every magnetically sorted T cell population. From each sorted fraction, genomic DNA was isolated and quantified by UV absorbance on a Nanodrop 2000c.

The source is a man between 18 and 35 years old in good health. Some clones in this sample may be carry-over from other donors' samples. Material for sequencing was memory CD4+ T cells from PBMCs. The cell subset or site tag for this specimen amounts to: CD45RA-negative fraction. Recombination joined TRBV5-1 with TRBJ1-5; confidence is insufficient to name the D gene. At the DNA level, the sequence is TGCGCCAGCAGCTTGGAGGGATCCGGCAATCAGCCCCAGCATTTT. Its protein is CASSLEGSGNQPQHF.